The 12 T cell receptor beta chains reported below all come from one sample, sequenced in a study of a mutant IDH1 vaccine in newly diagnosed glioma. The antigens for these receptors are not known. Sequencing used immunoSEQ multiplex PCR; TCRdb keeps in-frame clones, though not all of them. The sample lists around 52,000 clones; roughly 78% were seen once. Time point defined: week 5, during vaccination. Vaccination comprised doses that each held 300 ug of mutant IDH1 20-mer peptide, plus topical imiquimod. The sample here was PBMCs, taken from a glioma patient whose treatment included an IDH1 peptide vaccine. These receptor sequences come from a woman in her thirties or forties with glioma.

This chain uses TRBV5-1 with TRBJ1-2; no clear D. Trimming pared 4 bases from V and 4 bases from J, leaving 14 bases between. CDR3 length: 14 residues. The germline V gene encodes CDR1 SGHRS and CDR2 YFSETQ. Here the CDR3 DNA reads TGCGCCAGCAGCAAGACCCTCTTGGGCTATGGCTACACCTTC. Protein sequence: CASSKTLLGYGYTF. The complete variable domain, with remaining parts taken from reference TRBV5-1 and TRBJ1-2, reads KAGVTQTPRYLIKTRGQQVTLSCSPISGHRSVSWYQQTPGQGLQFLFEYFSETQRNKGNFPGRFSGRQFSNSRSEMNVSTLELGDSALYLCASSKTLLGYGYTFGSGTRLTVV.

As DNA, the CDR3 is TGTGCCAGCAGTCACGACCCCGCGCCCGACTACGAGCAGTACTTC. Translation gives CASSHDPAPDYEQYF. V gene TRBV27 combines with J gene TRBJ2-7, with D unclear. The CDR3 spans 15 residues. Between the trimmed V and J ends, which lost 5 bases and 3 bases, there was a span of 17 bases. CDR1 MNHEY and CDR2 SMNVEV come from the germline V gene (reference sequence).

The CDR3 nucleotides are TGTGCCATCAGTGAGGTAGGCGGGGGGCCCTCCTACGAGCAGTACTTC. This encodes CAISEVGGGPSYEQYF. V and J are TRBV10-3 and TRBJ2-7; 8 nucleotides match TRBD2. The V and J ends lost 2 bases and 0 bases, in that order; junction bases with no gene match: 6. Germline-derived CDR1 and CDR2 are ENHRY and SYGVKD. The CDR3 extends over 16 amino acids.

This chain uses TRBV7-3 with TRBJ1-1, with unresolved D. The germline V and J ends were trimmed by 2 bases and 1 base, with 14 bases remaining between them. The germline CDR1 and CDR2 sequences are SGHTA and FQGTGA. This CDR3 has 16 residues. Here the CDR3 reads CASSLRSLNSNTEAFF. CDR3 nucleotide sequence: TGTGCCAGCAGCTTACGATCCCTGAACTCGAACACTGAAGCTTTCTTT.

The V call is TRBV9, the J call TRBJ1-1; the D gene is possibly TRBD1 (6 bases). The germline gives CDR1 SGDLS, CDR2 YYNGEE. V lost 0 bases to trimming and J lost 1 base, with 10 bases between them. This CDR3 is 15 amino acids long. CDR3 in amino acids: CASSVAPQGNTEAFF. In nucleotides, the CDR3 is TGTGCCAGCAGCGTAGCCCCACAGGGGAACACTGAAGCTTTCTTT.

The chain links TRBV2 to TRBJ1-1; D gene uncertain. This CDR3 is built from 14 residues. V was shortened by 6 bases and J by 1 base, with 12 bases between the two germline ends. Germline assignment: CDR1 SNHLY and CDR2 FYNNEI. CDR3 in amino acids: CASSQIWGNTEAFF. CDR3 nucleotides: TGTGCCAGCAGCCAAATTTGGGGGAACACTGAAGCTTTCTTT.

J is TRBJ1-2 and V is TRBV21-1; TRBD1 is the table's D call, not checked against the DNA. TRBV21-1 is marked as a pseudogene. CDR3 length: 15 residues. Written as DNA, the CDR3 is TGTGCCAGCAGCAAAGTACTCACAGGGAACTATGGCTACACCTTC. Its translation is CASSKVLTGNYGYTF.

The chain joins TRBV30 to TRBJ2-3, with unresolved D. CDR3 length equals 13 residues. Trimming shortened V by 1 base and J by 0 bases, and 5 bases separated the two germline ends. Germline values: CDR1 GTSNPN, CDR2 SVGIG (reference sequence). This CDR3 is CAWSALSTDTQYF. In DNA form, the CDR3 reads TGTGCCTGGAGTGCCCTGAGCACAGATACGCAGTATTTT.

V gene TRBV18 combines with J gene TRBJ1-2, with TRBD1 matching over 8 bases. V trimming: 5 bases; J trimming: 4 bases; junction bases outside the gene matches: 9. CDR1 is KGHSH, CDR2 LQKENI, per germline. The CDR3 consists of 15 residues. The CDR3 spells CASSYGQGGTYGYTF. In nucleotides, the CDR3 is TGTGCCAGCTCATACGGACAGGGAGGGACCTATGGCTACACCTTC.

The chain combines TRBV2 with TRBJ1-1, with 7 bases aligning to TRBD1. The CDR3 consists of 16 residues. Trimming cost V 1 base and J 1 base; bases outside gene matches: 6. Germline assignment: CDR1 SNHLY and CDR2 FYNNEI. CDR3 region: CASSEEVTGANTEAFF. For the CDR3, the DNA is TGTGCCAGCAGTGAAGAGGTAACAGGGGCGAACACTGAAGCTTTCTTT.

In its sample, this clone was seen a few times. Here the CDR3 reads CATGPHSGNQPQHF. The DNA for the CDR3 is TGTGCCACCGGGCCCCATTCAGGCAATCAGCCCCAGCATTTT. The gene calls are TRBV10-3 and TRBJ1-5; D is ambiguous. The CDR3 is 14 residues long. Between the trimmed V and J ends, which lost 10 bases and 2 bases, there was a span of 15 bases. Per the germline V gene, CDR1 is ENHRY and CDR2 is SYGVKD.

The rearrangement joins TRBV2 to TRBJ2-7; 8 positions match TRBD1. Germline lookup yields CDR1 SNHLY and CDR2 FYNNEI. The CDR3 loop spans 13 amino acids. The J segment lost 3 bases and the V segment lost 6 bases, leaving 4 bases of the junction unmatched. CDR3 sequence reads: CASRQGQDYEQYF. In nucleotides, the CDR3 is TGTGCCAGCAGACAGGGACAGGACTACGAGCAGTACTTC.